The source of this T cell receptor (beta chain) is a study of neurological immune-mediated disorders. Germline CDR1 DFQATT, CDR2 SNEGSKA (reference sequence). This CDR3 is built from 11 residues. V dropped 3 bases and J dropped 7 bases, with 9 bases sitting between them. TCRdb fed the 5' RACE reads into MiXCR, producing one record per CDR3 protein. The sample lists 66,000 or so distinct CDR3 sequences, 4.5% to 5.5% seen once, with under 7.5% in the top ten. The table lists this clonotype with many counts. The specimen was PBMCs. The chain recombines TRBV20-1 with TRBJ1-2; D not certain. This sequence was found in a man aged 30 to 39 with multiple sclerosis. The CDR3 reads CSASIRGGYTF. CDR3 nucleotide sequence: TGCAGTGCTAGCATACGGGGTGGCTACACCTTC.